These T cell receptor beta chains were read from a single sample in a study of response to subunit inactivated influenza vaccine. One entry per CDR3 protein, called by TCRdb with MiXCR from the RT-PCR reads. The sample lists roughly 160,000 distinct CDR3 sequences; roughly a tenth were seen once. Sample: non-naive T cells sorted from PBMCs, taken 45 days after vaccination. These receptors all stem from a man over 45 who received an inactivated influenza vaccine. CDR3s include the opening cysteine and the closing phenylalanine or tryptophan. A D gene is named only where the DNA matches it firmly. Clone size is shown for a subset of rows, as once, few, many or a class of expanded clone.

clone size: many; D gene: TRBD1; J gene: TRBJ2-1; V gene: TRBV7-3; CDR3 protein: CASSPTGEVRDEQFF; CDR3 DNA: TGTGCCAGCAGCCCAACAGGGGAAGTGAGGGATGAGCAGTTCTTC
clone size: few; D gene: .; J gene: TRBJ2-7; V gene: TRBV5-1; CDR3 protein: CASSLEVSGPGHF; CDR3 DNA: TGCGCCAGCAGCTTGGAAGTTTCAGGACCCGGGCACTTC
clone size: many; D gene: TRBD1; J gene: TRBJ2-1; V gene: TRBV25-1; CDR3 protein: CASGKGQGLWNEQFF; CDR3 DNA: TGTGCCAGCGGCAAGGGACAGGGGTTGTGGAATGAGCAGTTCTTC
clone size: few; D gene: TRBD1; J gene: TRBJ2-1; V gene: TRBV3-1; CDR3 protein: CASSLGQGLVEQFF; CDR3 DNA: TGTGCCAGCAGCCTCGGACAGGGCTTAGTTGAGCAGTTCTTC
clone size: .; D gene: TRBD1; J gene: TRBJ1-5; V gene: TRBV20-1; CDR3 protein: CSAYNDRGNQPQHF; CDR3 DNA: TGCAGTGCCTATAACGACAGGGGGAATCAGCCCCAGCATTTT
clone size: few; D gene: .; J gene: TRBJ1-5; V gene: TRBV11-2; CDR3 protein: CASSPNIGHSDNQPQHF; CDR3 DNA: TGTGCCAGCAGCCCCAACATAGGACATTCCGATAATCAGCCCCAGCATTTT
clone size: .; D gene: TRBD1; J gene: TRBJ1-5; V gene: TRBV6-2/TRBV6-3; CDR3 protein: CASSGQGLFQPQHF; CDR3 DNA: TGTGCCAGCAGCGGACAGGGACTTTTTCAGCCCCAGCATTTT
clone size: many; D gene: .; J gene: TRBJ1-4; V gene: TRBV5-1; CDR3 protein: CASSREGPNEKLFF; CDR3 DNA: TGCGCCAGCAGCCGAGAGGGGCCTAATGAAAAACTGTTTTTT
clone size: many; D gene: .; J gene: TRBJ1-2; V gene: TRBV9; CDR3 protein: CASSVEKGPHYGYTF; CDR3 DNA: TGTGCCAGCAGCGTAGAAAAGGGACCTCACTATGGCTACACCTTC
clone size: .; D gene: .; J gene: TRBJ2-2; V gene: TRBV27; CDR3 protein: CASSLSSGVSLNTGELFF; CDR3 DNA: TGTGCCAGCAGTTTATCGTCAGGGGTCAGCCTGAACACCGGGGAGCTGTTTTTT
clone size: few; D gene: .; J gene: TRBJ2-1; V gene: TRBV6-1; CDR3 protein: CASSEGEIFEQFF; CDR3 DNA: TGTGCCAGCAGTGAAGGCGAGATCTTTGAGCAGTTCTTC
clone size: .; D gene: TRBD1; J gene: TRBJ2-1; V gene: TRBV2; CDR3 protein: CASSGGTGNGGYYNEQFF; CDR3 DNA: TGTGCCAGCAGTGGCGGGACAGGGAATGGAGGGTACTACAATGAGCAGTTCTTC
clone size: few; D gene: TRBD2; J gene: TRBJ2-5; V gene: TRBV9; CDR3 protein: CASSDGTIETQYF; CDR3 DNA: TGTGCCAGCAGCGACGGGACTATCGAGACCCAGTACTTC
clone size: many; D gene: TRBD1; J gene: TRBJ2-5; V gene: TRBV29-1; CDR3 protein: CSVQPGQGKAQYF; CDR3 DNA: TGCAGCGTTCAACCGGGACAGGGGAAGGCCCAGTACTTC
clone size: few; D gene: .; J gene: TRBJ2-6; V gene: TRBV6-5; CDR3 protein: CASSYEGSSGANVLTF; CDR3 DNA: TGTGCCAGCAGTTACGAAGGGTCTAGTGGGGCCAACGTCCTGACTTTC
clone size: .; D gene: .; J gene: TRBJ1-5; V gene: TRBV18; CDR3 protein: CASSPQGFPNQPQHF; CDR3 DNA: TGTGCCAGCTCACCACAGGGATTCCCTAATCAGCCCCAGCATTTT
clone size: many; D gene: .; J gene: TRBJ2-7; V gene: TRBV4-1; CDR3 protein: CASSHMDGSYEQYF; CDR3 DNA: TGCGCCAGCAGCCACATGGACGGCTCCTACGAGCAGTACTTC
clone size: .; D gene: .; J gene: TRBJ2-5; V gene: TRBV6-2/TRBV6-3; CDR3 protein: CASSPTAYQETQYF; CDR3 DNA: TGTGCCAGCAGTCCCACCGCCTACCAAGAGACCCAGTACTTC
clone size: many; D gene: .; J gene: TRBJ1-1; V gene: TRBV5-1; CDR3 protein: CASSLLTGSLNTEAFF; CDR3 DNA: TGCGCCAGCAGCTTGCTAACAGGGAGTTTGAACACTGAAGCTTTCTTT
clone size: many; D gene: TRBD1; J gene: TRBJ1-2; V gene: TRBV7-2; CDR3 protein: CASSIPGRGSVYGYTF; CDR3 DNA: TGTGCCAGCAGTATCCCGGGCAGGGGGTCTGTCTATGGCTACACCTTC
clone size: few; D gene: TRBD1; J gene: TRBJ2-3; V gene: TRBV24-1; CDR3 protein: CATSDSDRVSDTQYF; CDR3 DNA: TGTGCCACCAGTGATTCGGACAGGGTGTCCGATACGCAGTATTTT
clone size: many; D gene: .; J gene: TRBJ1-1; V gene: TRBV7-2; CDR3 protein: CASSLVGEAFF; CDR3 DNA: TGTGCCAGCAGCTTAGTAGGGGAAGCTTTCTTT
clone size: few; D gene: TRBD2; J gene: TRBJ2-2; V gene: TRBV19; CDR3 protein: CASSSRLAARTRGTGELFF; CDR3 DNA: TGTGCCAGTAGTTCTAGACTAGCGGCCAGAACTCGGGGCACCGGGGAGCTGTTTTTT
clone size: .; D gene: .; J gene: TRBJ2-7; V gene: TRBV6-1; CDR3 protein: CASSEWAVAYEQYF; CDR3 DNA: TGTGCCAGCAGTGAATGGGCGGTAGCCTACGAGCAGTACTTC
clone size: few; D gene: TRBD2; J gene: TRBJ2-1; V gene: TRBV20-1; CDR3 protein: CSANSYSGGDNEQFF; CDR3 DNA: TGCAGTGCTAACTCATATAGCGGGGGAGACAATGAGCAGTTCTTC
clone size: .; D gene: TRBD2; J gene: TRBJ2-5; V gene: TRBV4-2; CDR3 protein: CASSIGTSVEQETQYF; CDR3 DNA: TGTGCCAGCAGCATTGGGACTAGCGTTGAGCAAGAGACCCAGTACTTC
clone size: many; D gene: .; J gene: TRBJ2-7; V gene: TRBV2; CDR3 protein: CASRARLLVYEQYF; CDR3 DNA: TGTGCCAGCAGGGCCCGACTGTTGGTCTACGAGCAGTACTTC
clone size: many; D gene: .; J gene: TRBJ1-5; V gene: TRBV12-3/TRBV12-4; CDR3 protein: CASSLTGMGYQPQHF; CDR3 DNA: TGTGCCAGCAGTTTAACTGGGATGGGCTATCAGCCCCAGCATTTT
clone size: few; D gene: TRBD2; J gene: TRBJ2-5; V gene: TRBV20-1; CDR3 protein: CSANGGMAGGPGETQYF; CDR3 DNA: TGCAGTGCCAATGGTGGCATGGCGGGGGGGCCGGGAGAGACCCAGTACTTC
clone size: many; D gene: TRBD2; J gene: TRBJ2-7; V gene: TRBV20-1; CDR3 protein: CSARGGLLAGGGYEQYF; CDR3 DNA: TGCAGTGCTAGAGGCGGGTTACTAGCGGGAGGTGGTTACGAGCAGTACTTC
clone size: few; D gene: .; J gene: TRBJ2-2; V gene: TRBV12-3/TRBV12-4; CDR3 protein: CASRGFGELFF; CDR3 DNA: TGTGCCAGCAGGGGTTTCGGGGAGCTGTTTTTT
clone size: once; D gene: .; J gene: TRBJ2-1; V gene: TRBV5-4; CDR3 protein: CASSLDYEQFF; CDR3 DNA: TGTGCCAGCAGCTTGGACTATGAGCAGTTCTTC
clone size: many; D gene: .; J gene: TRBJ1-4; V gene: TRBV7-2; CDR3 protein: CASSPRRTTNEKLFF; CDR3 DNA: TGTGCCAGCAGCCCCAGGCGTACAACTAATGAAAAACTGTTTTTT
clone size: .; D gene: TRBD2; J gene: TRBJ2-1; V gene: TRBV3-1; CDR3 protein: CASSQASSGGAGEQFF; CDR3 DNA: TGTGCCAGCAGCCAAGCCTCTAGCGGGGGGGCAGGCGAGCAGTTCTTC
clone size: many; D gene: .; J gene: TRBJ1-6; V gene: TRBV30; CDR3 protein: CAWSDAGKNSPLHF; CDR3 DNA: TGTGCCTGGAGCGACGCGGGGAAAAATTCACCCCTCCACTTT
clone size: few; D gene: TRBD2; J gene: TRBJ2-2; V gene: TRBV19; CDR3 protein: CASSPIAGDFTGELFF; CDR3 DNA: TGTGCCAGTAGTCCCATAGCGGGAGACTTCACCGGGGAGCTGTTTTTT
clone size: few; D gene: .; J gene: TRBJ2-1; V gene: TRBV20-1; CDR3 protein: CSARDVRGSNNEQFF; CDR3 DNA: TGCAGTGCTAGAGATGTCCGGGGGAGTAACAATGAGCAGTTCTTC
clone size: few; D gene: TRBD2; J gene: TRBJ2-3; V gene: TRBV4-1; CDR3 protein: CASSQGTSGVVDTQYF; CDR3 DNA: TGCGCCAGCAGCCAAGGGACTAGCGGGGTGGTAGATACGCAGTATTTT
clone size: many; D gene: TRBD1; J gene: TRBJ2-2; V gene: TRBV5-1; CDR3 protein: CASSTQGAQTGELFF; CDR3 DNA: TGCGCCAGCAGCACACAGGGGGCGCAAACCGGGGAGCTGTTTTTT
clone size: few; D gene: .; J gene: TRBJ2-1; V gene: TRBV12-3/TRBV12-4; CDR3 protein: CASSLAHNSYNEQFF; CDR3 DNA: TGTGCCAGCAGTTTAGCACATAACTCCTACAATGAGCAGTTCTTC
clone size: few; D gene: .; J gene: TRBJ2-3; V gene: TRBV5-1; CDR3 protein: CASSLEPFEDTQYF; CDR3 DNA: TGCGCCAGCAGCTTGGAGCCTTTTGAGGATACGCAGTATTTT
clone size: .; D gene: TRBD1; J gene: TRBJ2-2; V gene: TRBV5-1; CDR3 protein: CASRGQGMSGELFF; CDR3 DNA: TGCGCCAGCAGAGGACAGGGTATGTCCGGGGAGCTGTTTTTT
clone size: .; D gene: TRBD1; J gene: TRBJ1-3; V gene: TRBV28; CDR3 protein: CASSPTGTGGNTIYF; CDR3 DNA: TGTGCCAGCAGCCCGACCGGGACAGGGGGAAACACCATATATTTT
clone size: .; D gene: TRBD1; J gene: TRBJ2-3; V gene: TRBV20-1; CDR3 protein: CSARGQGEFLSTDTQYF; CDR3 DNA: TGCAGTGCTAGGGGGCAGGGGGAGTTTCTGAGCACAGATACGCAGTATTTT
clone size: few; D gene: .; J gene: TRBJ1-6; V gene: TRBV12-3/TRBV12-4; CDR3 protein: CASTPGRRGPPLHF; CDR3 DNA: TGTGCCAGCACCCCCGGGCGGAGGGGCCCTCCCCTCCACTTT
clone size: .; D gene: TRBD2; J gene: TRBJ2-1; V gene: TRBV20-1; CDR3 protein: CSARGRLAGGEQFF; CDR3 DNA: TGCAGTGCTAGAGGCAGACTAGCCGGGGGTGAGCAGTTCTTC
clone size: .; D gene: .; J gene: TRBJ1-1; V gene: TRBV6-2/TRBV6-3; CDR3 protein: CASSYSSRQNTEAFF; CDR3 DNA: TGTGCCAGCAGTTACTCGAGTCGGCAGAACACTGAAGCTTTCTTT
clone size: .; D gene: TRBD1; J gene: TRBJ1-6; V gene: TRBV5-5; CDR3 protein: CASSLDRGWYSPLHF; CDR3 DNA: TGTGCCAGCAGCCTGGACAGGGGGTGGTATTCACCCCTCCACTTT
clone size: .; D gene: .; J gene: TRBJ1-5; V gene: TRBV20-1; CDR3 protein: CSARRTSNQPQHF; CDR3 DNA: TGCAGTGCTAGGAGGACTAGCAATCAGCCCCAGCATTTT
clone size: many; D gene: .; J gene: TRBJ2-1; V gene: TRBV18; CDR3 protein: CASSPPGRDTYNEQFF; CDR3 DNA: TGTGCCAGCTCACCCCCGGGGCGGGACACCTACAATGAGCAGTTCTTC